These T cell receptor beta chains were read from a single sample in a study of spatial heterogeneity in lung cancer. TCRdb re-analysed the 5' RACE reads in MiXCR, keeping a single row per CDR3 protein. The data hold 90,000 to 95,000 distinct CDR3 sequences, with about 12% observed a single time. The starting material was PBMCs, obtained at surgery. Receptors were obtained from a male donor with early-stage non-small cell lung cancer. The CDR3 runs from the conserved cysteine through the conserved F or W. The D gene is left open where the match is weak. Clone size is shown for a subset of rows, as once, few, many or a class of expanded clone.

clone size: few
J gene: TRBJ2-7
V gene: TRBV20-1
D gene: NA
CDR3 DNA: TGCAGTGCTAGAGGTAGGGGCTACGAGCAGTACTTC
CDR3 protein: CSARGRGYEQYF

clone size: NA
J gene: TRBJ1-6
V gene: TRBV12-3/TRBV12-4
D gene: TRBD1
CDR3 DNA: TGTGCCAGCAGACCCCACACGGGACAGGTTAATTCACCCCTCCACTTT
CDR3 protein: CASRPHTGQVNSPLHF

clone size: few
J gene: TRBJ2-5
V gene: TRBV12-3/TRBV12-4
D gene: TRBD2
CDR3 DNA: TGTGCCAGCAGCCCGGGACTAGGAGGGGAGACCCAGTACTTC
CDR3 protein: CASSPGLGGETQYF

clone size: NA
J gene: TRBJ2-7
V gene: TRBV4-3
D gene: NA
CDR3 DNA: TGCGCCAGCAGCCAAGCCCTGGGGGGTGGCTCCTACGAGCAGTACTTC
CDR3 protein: CASSQALGGGSYEQYF

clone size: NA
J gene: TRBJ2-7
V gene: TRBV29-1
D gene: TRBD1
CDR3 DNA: TGCAGCGCAAGTCAGACAGGGGGCTACGAGCAGTACTTC
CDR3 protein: CSASQTGGYEQYF

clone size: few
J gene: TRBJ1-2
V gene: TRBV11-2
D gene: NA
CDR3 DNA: TGTGCCAGCAGCTTAGCCCTCTATGGCTACACCTTC
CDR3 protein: CASSLALYGYTF

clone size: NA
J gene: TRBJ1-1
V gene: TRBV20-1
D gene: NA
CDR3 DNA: TGCAGTGCTAGTACGAACACTGAAGCTTTCTTT
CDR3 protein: CSASTNTEAFF

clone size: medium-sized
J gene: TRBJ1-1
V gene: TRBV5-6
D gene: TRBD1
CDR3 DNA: TGTGCCAGCAGCTTGACGGGACAGGGGGCCGTAAACACTGAAGCTTTCTTT
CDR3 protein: CASSLTGQGAVNTEAFF

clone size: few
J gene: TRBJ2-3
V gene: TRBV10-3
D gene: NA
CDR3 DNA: TGTGCCATCAGTGAGTCGGACGGGAGTGCAGATACGCAGTATTTT
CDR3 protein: CAISESDGSADTQYF

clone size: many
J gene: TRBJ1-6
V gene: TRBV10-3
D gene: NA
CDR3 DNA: TGTGCCATCAGTGTCGGGGGGCTGAATTCACCCCTCCACTTT
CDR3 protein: CAISVGGLNSPLHF

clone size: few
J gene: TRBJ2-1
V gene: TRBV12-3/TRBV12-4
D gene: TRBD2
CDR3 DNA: TGTGCCAGCAAGGGGACTAGCGGGGACTACAATGAGCAGTTCTTC
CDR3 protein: CASKGTSGDYNEQFF

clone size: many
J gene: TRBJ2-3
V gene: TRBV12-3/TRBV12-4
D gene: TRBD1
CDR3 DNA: TGTGCCAGCACCGCGACAGGGGGCCTAGATACGCAGTATTTT
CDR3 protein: CASTATGGLDTQYF

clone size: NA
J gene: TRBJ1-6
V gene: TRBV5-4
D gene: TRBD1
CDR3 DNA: TGTGCCAGCAGCCCAGACAGGGCCGGTTCACCCCTCCACTTT
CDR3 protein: CASSPDRAGSPLHF

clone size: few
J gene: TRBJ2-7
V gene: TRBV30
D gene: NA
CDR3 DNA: TGTGCCTGGCAGGCGGCCGCCCAGTCCTACGAGCAGTACTTC
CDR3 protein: CAWQAAAQSYEQYF

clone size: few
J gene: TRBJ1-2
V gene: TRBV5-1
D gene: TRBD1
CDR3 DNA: TGCGCCAGCAGCCCCGGACAGGACTATGGCTACACCTTC
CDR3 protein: CASSPGQDYGYTF

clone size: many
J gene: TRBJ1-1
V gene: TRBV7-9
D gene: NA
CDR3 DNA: TGTGCCAGCACTACTCAGGGGAACACTGAAGCTTTCTTT
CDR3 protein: CASTTQGNTEAFF

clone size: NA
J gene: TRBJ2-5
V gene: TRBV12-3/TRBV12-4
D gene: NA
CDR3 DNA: TGTGCCAGCAGTTTAGCGCGGGGGACCCAGTACTTC
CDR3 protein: CASSLARGTQYF

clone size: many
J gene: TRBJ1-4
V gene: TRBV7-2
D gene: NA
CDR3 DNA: TGTGCCAGCAGCCCTGACAGCTTCAATGAAAAACTGTTTTTT
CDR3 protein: CASSPDSFNEKLFF

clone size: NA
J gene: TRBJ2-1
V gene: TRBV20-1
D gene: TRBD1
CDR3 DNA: TGCAGTGCTGACCGGGACAGGGCATACAATGAGCAGTTCTTC
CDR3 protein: CSADRDRAYNEQFF

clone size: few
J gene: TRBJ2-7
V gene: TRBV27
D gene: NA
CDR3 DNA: TGTGCCAGCAGACTCGTGGGACTCCCAAGCGAGCAGTACTTC
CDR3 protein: CASRLVGLPSEQYF

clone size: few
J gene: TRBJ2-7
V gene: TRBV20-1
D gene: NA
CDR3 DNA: TGCAGTGCTACTTTACAGGGAGCCCACTACGAGCAGTACTTC
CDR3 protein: CSATLQGAHYEQYF

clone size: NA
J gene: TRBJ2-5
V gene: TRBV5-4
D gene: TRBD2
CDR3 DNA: TGTGCCAGCAGCTTTCTCACTAGCGGGTACCAAGAGACCCAGTACTTC
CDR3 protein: CASSFLTSGYQETQYF